The T cell receptor beta chain described here comes from a study of PD-L1 blockade in urothelial cancer. Clones were read by immunoSEQ multiplex PCR, and TCRdb kept only the in-frame ones, dropping some. The repertoire holds nearly 50,000 clones, with roughly 84% as singletons. The CDR3 runs to 17 residues. Trimming cost V 3 bases and J 4 bases; bases outside gene matches: 4. CDR1 and CDR2 (germline): KGHSH, LQKENI. Time point specified: peripheral blood 6 weeks after treatment start. J is TRBJ2-1 and V is TRBV18; 15 nucleotides line up with TRBD2. The sample was PBMCs, taken around atezolizumab (anti-PD-L1) treatment. This clonotype was obtained from a man aged 50-60 years with urothelial cancer. CDR3 region: CASSPGLAGGSYNEQFF. The CDR3 DNA follows: TGTGCCAGCTCACCGGGACTAGCGGGAGGATCATACAATGAGCAGTTCTTC.